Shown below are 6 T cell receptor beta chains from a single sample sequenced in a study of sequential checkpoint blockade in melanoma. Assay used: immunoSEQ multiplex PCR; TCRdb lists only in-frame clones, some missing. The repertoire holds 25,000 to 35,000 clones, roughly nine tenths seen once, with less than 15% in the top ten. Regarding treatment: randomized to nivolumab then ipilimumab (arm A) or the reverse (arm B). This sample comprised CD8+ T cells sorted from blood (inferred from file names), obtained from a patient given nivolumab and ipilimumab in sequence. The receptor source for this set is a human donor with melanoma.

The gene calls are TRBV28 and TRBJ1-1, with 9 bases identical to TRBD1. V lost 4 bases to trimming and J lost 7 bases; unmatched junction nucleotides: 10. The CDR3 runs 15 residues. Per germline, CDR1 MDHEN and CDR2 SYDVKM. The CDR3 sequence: CASSSPSWDRDEAFF. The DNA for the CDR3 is TGTGCCAGCAGTTCACCATCCTGGGACAGGGATGAAGCTTTCTTT. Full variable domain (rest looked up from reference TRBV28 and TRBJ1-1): DVKVTQSSRYLVKRTGEKVFLECVQDMDHENMFWYRQDPGLGLRLIYFSYDVKMKEKGDIPEGYSVSREKKERFSLILESASTNQTSMYLCASSSPSWDRDEAFFGQGTRLTVV.

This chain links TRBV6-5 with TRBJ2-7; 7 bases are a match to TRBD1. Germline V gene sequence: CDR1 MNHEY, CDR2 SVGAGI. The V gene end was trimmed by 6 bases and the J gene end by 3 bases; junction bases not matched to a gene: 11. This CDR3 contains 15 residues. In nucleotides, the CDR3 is TGTGCCAGCAGGGGTAAGACAGGGATAAACTACGAGCAGTACTTC. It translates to CASRGKTGINYEQYF.

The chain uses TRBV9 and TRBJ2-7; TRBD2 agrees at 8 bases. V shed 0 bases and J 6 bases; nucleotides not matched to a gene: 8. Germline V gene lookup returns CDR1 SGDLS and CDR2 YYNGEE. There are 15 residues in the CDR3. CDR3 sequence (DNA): TGTGCCAGCAGCGTAGAAGCAGCGGGAGTGAGCGAGCAGTACTTC. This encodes CASSVEAAGVSEQYF.

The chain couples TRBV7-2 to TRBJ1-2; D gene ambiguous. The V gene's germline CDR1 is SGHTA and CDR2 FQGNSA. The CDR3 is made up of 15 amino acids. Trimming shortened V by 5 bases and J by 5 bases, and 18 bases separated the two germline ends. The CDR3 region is CASSPGQAPIYGYTF. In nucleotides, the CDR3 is TGTGCCAGCAGCCCAGGCCAGGCCCCTATTTATGGCTACACCTTC.

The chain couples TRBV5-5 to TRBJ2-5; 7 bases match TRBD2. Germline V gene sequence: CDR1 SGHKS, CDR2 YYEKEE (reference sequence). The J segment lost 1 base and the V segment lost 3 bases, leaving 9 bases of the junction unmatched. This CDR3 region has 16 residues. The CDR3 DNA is TGTGCCAGCAGCTCCATACCGCGGGGGTCCCAAGAGACCCAGTACTTC. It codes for CASSSIPRGSQETQYF.

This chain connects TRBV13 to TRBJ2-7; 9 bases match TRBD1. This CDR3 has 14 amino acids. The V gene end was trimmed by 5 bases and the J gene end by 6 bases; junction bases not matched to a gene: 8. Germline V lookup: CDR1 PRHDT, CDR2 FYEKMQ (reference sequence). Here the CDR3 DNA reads TGTGCCAGCAGCCCTAGGGACAGGGTGGCCGAGCAGTACTTC. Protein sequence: CASSPRDRVAEQYF.